Sequencing of this T cell receptor beta chain was carried out in a study of control samples from healthy donors and cancer patients (TCRdb year 2020). In regard to this clone: Its antigen target is currently unknown. Base qualities were left out, and no much larger clone turns up one base away.

From its cysteine to its phenylalanine, the CDR3 spans 12 amino acids. The CDR3 DNA has 36 bases and is translated from base 1. The germline V end is reduced by 7 bases and the J end by 8 bases; junction bases left unmatched: 2. CDR1 is given as LNHDA and CDR2 as SQIVND, both from the germline V gene (reference sequence). The library was obtained by the immunoSEQ multiplex PCR assay. The source is immuneACCESS, and TCRdb retained only in-frame sequences with V and J called. Part of the clones is not carried over; for the studies checked, unresolved V genes explain less than half of this, and the remainder is unexplained. The sample table lists fewer than 250,000 clones, approximately 91% of them with a count of one. The ten biggest clones cover 1.5% to 2% of the sample.

The clonotype was recovered from a man aged 25-40 years in good health. Material for sequencing was blood. Recombination joined TRBV19 with TRBJ2-1; TRBD1 aligns with 10 central bases. DNA sequence: TGTGCCAGTACGGACAGGGGGGATGAGCAGTTCTTC. This codes for CASTDRGDEQFF.